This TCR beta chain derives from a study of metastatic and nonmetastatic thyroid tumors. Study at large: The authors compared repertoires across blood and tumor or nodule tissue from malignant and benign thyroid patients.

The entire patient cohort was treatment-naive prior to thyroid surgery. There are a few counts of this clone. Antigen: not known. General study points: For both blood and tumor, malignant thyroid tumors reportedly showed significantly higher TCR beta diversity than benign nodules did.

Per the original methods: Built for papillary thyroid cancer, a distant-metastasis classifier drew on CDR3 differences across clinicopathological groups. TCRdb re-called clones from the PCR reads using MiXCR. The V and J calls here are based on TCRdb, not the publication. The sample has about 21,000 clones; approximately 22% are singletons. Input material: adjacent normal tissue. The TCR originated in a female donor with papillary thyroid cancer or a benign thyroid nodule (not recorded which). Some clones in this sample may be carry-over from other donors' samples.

CDR3 DNA sequence: TGCGCCAGCAGCTTGGGGCAGGGATTGACCTACGAGCAGTACTTC. Translated, it gives CASSLGQGLTYEQYF. The chain combines TRBV5-1 with TRBJ2-7; a possible D gene is TRBD1 (5 bases). CDR3 length: 15 amino acids. V shed 0 bases and J shed 2 bases, with 12 bases lying between them. Germline V gene sequence: CDR1 SGHRS, CDR2 YFSETQ.